This T cell receptor (beta chain) derives from a study of blood T cell repertoires in COVID-19. The protocol was immunoSEQ multiplex PCR, while the TCRdb copy is restricted to in-frame clones and leaves out a portion. The data show approximately 320,000 clones, roughly 85% seen once. Germline V gene lookup returns CDR1 LNHNV and CDR2 YYDKDF (reference sequence). The CDR3 runs 16 residues. The J segment lost 5 bases and the V segment lost 1 base, leaving 3 bases of the junction unmatched. The TCR sequence derives from a human donor in a cohort sampled during active COVID-19. The rearrangement uses TRBV15 and TRBJ1-5, with 12 bases aligning to TRBD1. The sequenced material came from peripheral blood. This CDR3 is CATSRAGTGGDQPQHF. In DNA form, the CDR3 reads TGTGCCACCAGCAGAGCCGGGACAGGGGGCGATCAGCCCCAGCATTTT.